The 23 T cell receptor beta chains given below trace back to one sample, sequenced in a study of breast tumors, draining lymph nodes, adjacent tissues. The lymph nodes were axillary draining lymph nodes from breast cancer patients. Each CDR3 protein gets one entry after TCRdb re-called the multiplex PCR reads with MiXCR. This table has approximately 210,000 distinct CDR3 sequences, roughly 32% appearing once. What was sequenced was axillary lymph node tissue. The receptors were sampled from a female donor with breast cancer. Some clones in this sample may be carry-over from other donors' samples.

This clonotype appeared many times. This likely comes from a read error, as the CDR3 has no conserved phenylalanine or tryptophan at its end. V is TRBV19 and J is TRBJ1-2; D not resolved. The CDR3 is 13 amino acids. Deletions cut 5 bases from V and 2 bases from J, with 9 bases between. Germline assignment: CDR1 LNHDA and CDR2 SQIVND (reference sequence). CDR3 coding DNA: TGTGCCAGTAGTTCCCGGGGAAACTATGGCTACACCCTC. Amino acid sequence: CASSSRGNYGYTL.

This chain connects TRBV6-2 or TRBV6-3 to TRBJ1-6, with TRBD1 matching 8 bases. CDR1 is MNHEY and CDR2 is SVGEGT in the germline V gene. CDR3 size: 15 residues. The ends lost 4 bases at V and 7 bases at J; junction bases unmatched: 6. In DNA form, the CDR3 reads TGTGCCAGCAGTTCGGGACAGGTCTCGAATTCACCCCTCCACTTT. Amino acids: CASSSGQVSNSPLHF.

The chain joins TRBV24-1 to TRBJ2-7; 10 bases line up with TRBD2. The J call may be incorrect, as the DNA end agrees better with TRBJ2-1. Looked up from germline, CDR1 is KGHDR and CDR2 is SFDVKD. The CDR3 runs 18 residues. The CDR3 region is CATSLGLAAGPRINEQFF. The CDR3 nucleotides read TGTGCCACCAGTCTAGGACTAGCGGCAGGTCCTCGAATTAATGAGCAGTTCTTC.

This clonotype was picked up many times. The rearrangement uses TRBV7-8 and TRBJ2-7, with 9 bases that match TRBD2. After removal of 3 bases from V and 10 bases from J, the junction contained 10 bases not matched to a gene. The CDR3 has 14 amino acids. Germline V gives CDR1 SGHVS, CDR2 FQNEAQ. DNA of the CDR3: TGTGCCAGCAGCTTCCCCCGAGGGCGGGAGGGCCAGTACTTC. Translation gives CASSFPRGREGQYF.

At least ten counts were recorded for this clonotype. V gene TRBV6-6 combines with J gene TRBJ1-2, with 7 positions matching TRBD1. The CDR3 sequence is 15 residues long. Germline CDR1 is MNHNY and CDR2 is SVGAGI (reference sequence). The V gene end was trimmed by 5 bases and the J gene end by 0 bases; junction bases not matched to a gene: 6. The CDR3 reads CASSAGTDTNYGYTF. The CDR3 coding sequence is TGTGCCAGCAGTGCGGGGACAGATACTAACTATGGCTACACCTTC.

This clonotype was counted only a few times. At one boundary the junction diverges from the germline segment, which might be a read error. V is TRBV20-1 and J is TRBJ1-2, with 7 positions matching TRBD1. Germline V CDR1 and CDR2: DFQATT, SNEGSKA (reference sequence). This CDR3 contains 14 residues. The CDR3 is CSALRDRANSGYTF. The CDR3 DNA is TGCAGTGCTCTCCGGGACAGAGCTAACTCTGGCTACACCTTC.

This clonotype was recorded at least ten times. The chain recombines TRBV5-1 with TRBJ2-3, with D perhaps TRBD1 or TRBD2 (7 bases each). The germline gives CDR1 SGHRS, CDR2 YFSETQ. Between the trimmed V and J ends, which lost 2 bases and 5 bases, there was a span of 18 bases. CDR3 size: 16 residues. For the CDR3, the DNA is TGCGCCAGCAGCTTACCCAGGGGGGGGCAGGGAGATACGCAGTATTTT. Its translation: CASSLPRGGQGDTQYF.

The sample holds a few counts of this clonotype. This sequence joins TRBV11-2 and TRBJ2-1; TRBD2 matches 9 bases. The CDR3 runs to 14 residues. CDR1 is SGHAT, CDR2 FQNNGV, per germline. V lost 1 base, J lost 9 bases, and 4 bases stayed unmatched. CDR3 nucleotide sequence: TGTGCCAGCAGCTTAGGGACTAGCGCGAGTGAGCAGTTCTTC. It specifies CASSLGTSASEQFF.

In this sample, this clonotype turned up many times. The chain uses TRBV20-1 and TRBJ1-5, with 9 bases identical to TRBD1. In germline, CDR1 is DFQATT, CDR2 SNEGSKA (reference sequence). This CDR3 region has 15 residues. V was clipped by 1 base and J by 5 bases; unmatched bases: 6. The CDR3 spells CSARGDRVLDQPQHF. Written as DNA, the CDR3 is TGCAGTGCTAGAGGGGACAGGGTATTGGATCAGCCCCAGCATTTT.

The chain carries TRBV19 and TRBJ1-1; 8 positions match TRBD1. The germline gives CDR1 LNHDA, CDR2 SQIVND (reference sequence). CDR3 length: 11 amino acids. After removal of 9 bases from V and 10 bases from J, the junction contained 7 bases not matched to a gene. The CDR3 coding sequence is TGTGCCAGCGACAGGGGAGTCGGAGCTTTCTTT. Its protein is CASDRGVGAFF.

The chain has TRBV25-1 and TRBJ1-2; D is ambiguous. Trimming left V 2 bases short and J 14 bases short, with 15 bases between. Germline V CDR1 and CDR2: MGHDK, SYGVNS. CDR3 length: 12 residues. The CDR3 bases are TGTGCCAGCAGTGAAATGGACTTAGCGGGAACCTTC. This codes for CASSEMDLAGTF.

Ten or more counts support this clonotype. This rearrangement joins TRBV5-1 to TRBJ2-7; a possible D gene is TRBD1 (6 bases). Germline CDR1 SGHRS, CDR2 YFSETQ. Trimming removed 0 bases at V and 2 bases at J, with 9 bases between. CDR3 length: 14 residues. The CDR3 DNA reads TGCGCCAGCAGCTTGGTGGGACAAACCTACGAGCAGTACTTC. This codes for CASSLVGQTYEQYF. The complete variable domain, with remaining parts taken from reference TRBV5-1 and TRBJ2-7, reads KAGVTQTPRYLIKTRGQQVTLSCSPISGHRSVSWYQQTPGQGLQFLFEYFSETQRNKGNFPGRFSGRQFSNSRSEMNVSTLELGDSALYLCASSLVGQTYEQYFGPGTRLTVT.

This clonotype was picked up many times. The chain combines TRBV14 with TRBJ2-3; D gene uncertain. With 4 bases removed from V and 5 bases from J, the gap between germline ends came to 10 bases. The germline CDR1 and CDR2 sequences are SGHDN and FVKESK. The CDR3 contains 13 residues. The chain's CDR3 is CASSPDLGDTQYF. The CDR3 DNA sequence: TGTGCCAGCAGCCCCGATCTTGGAGATACGCAGTATTTT.

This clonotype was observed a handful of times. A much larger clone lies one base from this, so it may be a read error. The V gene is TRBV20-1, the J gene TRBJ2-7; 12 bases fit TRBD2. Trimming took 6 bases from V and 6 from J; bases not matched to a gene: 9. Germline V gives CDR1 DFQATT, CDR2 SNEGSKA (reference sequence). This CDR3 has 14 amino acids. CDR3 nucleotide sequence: TGCAGTGCCACCACTAGCGGGAGGAACTCCGAGCAGTACTTC. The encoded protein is CSATTSGRNSEQYF.

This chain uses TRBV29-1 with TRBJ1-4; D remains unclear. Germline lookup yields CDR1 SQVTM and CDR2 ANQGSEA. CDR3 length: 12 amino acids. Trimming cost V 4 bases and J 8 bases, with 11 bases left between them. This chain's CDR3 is CSVVGMREKLFF. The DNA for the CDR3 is TGCAGCGTTGTGGGGATGAGGGAAAAACTGTTTTTT.

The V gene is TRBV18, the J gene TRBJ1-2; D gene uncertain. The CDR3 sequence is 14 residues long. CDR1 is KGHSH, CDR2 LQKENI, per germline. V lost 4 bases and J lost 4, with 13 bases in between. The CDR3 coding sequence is TGTGCCAGCTCACTTGCGGACCCTTTCTATGGCTACACCTTC. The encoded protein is CASSLADPFYGYTF.

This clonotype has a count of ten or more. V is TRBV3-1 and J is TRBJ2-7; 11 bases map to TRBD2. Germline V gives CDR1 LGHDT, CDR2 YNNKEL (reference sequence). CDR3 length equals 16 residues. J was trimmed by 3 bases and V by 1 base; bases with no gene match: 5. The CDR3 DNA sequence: TGTGCCAGCAGCCAAGTAGGCGGGACTAGCGGCTACGAGCAGTACTTC. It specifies CASSQVGGTSGYEQYF.

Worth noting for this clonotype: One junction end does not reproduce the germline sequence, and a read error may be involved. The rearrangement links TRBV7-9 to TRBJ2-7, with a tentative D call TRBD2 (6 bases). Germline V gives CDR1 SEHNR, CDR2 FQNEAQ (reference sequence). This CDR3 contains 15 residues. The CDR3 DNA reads TGTGCCGGCAGCTTCGGGACTTTTAAAGAACGCGAGCAGCACTTC. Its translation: CAGSFGTFKEREQHF.

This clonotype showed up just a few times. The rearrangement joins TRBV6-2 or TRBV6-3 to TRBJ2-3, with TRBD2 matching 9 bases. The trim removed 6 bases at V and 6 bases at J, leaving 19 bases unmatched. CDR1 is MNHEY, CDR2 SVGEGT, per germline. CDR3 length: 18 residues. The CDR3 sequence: CASSPTWTSVSSMDTQYF. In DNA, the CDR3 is TGTGCCAGCAGCCCCACCTGGACTAGCGTGAGCAGTATGGATACGCAGTATTTT.

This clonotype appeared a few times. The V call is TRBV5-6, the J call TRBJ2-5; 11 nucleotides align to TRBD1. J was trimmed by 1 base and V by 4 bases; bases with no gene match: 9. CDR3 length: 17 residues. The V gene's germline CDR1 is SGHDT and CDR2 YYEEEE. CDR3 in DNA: TGTGCCAGCAGCACTAAGAGGACAGGGGGCCTCCAAGAGACCCAGTACTTC. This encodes CASSTKRTGGLQETQYF.

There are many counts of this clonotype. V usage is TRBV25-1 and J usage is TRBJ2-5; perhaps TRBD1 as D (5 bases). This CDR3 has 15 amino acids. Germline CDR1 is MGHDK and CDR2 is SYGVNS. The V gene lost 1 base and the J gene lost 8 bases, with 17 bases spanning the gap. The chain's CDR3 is CASSESGARKGTQYF. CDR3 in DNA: TGTGCCAGCAGTGAATCTGGGGCCCGGAAGGGAACCCAGTACTTC.

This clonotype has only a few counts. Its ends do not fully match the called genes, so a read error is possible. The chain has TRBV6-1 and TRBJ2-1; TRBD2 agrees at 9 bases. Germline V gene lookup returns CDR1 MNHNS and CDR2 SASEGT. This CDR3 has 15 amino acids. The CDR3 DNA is TGTGCCAGCAGTCAAGCGCTTCGGCTAGCGGGGGAGCAGTTCTTC. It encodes CASSQALRLAGEQFF.

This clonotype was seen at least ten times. CDR3 residues: CAIRKTEANYGYTF. The DNA for the CDR3 is TGTGCCATCAGAAAGACAGAAGCTAACTATGGCTACACCTTC. The chain combines TRBV10-3 with TRBJ1-2, with D perhaps matching TRBD1 (5 bases). This CDR3 is built from 14 residues. The V and J ends lost 6 bases and 0 bases respectively, with 11 bases between them. Per germline, CDR1 ENHRY and CDR2 SYGVKD.